The clone carrying this T cell receptor beta chain has a single count. These data belong to a study of shared T cell receptors in the human thymus. Produced via immunoSEQ multiplex PCR; TCRdb's table is partial and in-frame only. Of around 340,000 clones listed, approximately 95% are singletons. The V gene lost 0 bases and the J gene lost 6 bases, with 9 bases spanning the gap. The CDR3 extends over 13 amino acids. Per germline, CDR1 SGHRS and CDR2 YFSETQ. The chain joins TRBV5-1 to TRBJ1-1; D remains unclear. Sequencing was performed on thymocytes. The sequence was collected from a human donor. This chain's CDR3 is CASSLERGAEAFF. CDR3 nucleotide sequence: TGCGCCAGCAGCTTGGAACGGGGAGCTGAAGCTTTCTTT. The variable domain in full, completed from reference TRBV5-1 and TRBJ1-1, reads KAGVTQTPRYLIKTRGQQVTLSCSPISGHRSVSWYQQTPGQGLQFLFEYFSETQRNKGNFPGRFSGRQFSNSRSEMNVSTLELGDSALYLCASSLERGAEAFFGQGTRLTVV.